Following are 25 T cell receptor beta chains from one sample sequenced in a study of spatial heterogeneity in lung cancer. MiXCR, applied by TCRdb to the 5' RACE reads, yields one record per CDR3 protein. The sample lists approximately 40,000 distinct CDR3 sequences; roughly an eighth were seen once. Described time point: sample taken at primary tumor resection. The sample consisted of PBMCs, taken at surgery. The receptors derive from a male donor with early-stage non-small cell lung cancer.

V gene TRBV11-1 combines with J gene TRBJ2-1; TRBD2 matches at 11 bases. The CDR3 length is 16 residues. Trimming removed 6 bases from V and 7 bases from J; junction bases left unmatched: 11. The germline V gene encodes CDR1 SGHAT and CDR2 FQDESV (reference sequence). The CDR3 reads CASRDSGRDRRNEQFF. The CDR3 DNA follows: TGTGCCAGCAGGGATAGCGGGAGGGATCGGAGAAATGAGCAGTTCTTC.

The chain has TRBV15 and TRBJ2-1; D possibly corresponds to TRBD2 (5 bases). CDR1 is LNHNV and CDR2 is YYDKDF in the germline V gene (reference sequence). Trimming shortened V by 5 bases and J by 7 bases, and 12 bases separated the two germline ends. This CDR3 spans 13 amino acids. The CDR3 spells CATSSSRGNEQFF. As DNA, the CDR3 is TGTGCCACCAGCTCCTCCCGCGGGAATGAGCAGTTCTTC.

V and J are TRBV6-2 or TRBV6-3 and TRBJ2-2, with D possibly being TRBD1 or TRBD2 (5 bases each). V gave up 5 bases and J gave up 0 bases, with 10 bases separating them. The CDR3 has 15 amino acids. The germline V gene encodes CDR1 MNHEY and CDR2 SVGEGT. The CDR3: CASSPGRANTGELFF. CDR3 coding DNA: TGTGCCAGCAGTCCGGGACGGGCGAACACCGGGGAGCTGTTTTTT.

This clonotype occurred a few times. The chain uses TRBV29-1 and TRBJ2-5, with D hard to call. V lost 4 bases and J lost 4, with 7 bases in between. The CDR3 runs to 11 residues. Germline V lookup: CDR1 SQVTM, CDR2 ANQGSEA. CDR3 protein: CSVVQRETQYF. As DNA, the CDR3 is TGCAGCGTTGTCCAGAGAGAGACCCAGTACTTC.

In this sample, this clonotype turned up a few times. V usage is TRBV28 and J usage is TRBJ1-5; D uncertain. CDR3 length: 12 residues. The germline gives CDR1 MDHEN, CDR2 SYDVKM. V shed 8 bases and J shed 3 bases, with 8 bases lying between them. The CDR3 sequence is CASPSPNQPQHF. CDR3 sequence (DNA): TGTGCCAGCCCCTCGCCCAATCAGCCCCAGCATTTT.

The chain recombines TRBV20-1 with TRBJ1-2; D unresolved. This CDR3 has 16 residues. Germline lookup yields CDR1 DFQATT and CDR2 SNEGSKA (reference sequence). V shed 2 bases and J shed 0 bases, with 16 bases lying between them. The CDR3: CSARPPRPNPNYGYTF. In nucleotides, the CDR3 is TGCAGTGCTAGACCCCCGCGCCCCAACCCTAACTATGGCTACACCTTC.

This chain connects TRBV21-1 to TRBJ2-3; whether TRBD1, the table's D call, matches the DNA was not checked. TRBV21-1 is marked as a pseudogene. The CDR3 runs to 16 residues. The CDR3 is CASSKPGTGHTDTQYF. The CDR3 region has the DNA TGTGCCAGCAGCAAACCTGGGACAGGGCACACAGATACGCAGTATTTT.

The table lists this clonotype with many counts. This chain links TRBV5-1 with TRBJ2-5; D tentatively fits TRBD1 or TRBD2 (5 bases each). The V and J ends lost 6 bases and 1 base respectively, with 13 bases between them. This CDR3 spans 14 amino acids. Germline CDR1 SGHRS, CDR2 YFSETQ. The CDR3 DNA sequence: TGCGCCAGCACCAAGGGACGGACCCAAGAGACCCAGTACTTC. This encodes CASTKGRTQETQYF.

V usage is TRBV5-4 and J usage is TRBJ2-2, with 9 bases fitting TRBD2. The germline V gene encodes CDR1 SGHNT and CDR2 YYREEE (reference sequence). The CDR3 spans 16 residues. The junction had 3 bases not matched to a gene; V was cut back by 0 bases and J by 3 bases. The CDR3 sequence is CASSLAAGGHTGELFF. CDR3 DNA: TGTGCCAGCAGCTTGGCCGCGGGAGGGCACACCGGGGAGCTGTTTTTT.

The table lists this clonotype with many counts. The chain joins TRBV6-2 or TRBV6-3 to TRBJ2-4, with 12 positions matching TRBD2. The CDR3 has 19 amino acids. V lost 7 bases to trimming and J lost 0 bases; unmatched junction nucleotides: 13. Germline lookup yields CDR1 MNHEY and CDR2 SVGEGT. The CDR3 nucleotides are TGTGCCAGCAAGCCAACTAGCGGGAGGACTACACTAGCCAAAAACATTCAGTACTTC. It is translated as CASKPTSGRTTLAKNIQYF.

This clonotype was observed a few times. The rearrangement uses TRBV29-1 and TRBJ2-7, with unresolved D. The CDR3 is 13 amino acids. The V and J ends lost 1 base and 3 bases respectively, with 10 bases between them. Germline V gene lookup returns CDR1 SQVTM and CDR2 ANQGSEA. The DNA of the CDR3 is TGCAGCGTTGAAGGTGAACAAAACTACGAGCAGTACTTC. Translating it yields CSVEGEQNYEQYF.

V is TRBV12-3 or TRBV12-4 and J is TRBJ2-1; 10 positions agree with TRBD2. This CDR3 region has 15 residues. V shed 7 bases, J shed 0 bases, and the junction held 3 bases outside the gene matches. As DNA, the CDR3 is TGTGCCAGCACCGTAGCGGGAGGCTCCTACAATGAGCAGTTCTTC. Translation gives CASTVAGGSYNEQFF.

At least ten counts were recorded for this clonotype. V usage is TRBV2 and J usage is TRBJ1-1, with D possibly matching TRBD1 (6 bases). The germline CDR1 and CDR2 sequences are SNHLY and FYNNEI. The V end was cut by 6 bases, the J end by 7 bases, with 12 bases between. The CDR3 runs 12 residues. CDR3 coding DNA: TGTGCCAGCAGGCCCGGGACATTTGAAGCTTTCTTT. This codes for CASRPGTFEAFF.

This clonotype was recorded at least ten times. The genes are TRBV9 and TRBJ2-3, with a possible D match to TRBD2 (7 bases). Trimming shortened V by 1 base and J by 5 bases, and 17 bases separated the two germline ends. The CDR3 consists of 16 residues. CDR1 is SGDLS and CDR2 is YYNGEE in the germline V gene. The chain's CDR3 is CASSVRRTGGEDTQYF. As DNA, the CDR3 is TGTGCCAGCAGCGTAAGGAGGACGGGGGGCGAAGATACGCAGTATTTT.

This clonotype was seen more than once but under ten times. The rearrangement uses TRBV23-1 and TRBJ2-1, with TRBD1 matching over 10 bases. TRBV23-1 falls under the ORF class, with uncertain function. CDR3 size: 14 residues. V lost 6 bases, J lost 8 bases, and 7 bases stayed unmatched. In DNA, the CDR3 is TGCGCCAGCAGCCGGGACAGGGGTCCCCATGAGCAGTTCTTC. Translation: CASSRDRGPHEQFF.

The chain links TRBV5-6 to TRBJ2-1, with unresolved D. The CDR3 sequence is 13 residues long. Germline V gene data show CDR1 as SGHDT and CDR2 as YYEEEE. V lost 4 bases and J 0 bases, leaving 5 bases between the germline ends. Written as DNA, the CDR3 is TGTGCCAGCAGCCCAGACTCCTACAATGAGCAGTTCTTC. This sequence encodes CASSPDSYNEQFF.

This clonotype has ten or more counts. The CDR3 region has the DNA TGTGCCAGCAGGCCCGGGACGGAATATGGCTACACCTTC. Its protein product is CASRPGTEYGYTF. V is TRBV2 and J is TRBJ1-2; tentatively, D is TRBD1 (5 bases). The CDR3 extends over 13 amino acids. V dropped 6 bases and J dropped 5 bases, with 13 bases sitting between them. Germline assignment: CDR1 SNHLY and CDR2 FYNNEI.

CDR3 amino acids: CASSESGGLRQYF. The CDR3 DNA is TGTGCCAGCAGTGAAAGTGGGGGGCTACGGCAGTACTTC. J is TRBJ2-7 and V is TRBV6-1, with D perhaps being TRBD1 or TRBD2 (6 bases each). Trimming removed 2 bases at V and 9 bases at J, with 14 bases between. The CDR3 consists of 13 residues. Germline assignment: CDR1 MNHNS and CDR2 SASEGT.

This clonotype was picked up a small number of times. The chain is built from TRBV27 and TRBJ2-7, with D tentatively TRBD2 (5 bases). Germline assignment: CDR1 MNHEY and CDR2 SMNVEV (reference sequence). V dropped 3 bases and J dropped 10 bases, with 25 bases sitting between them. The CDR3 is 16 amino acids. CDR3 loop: CASSFSSDWSRREQYF. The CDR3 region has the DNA TGTGCCAGCAGTTTTTCCTCGGACTGGAGCCGCCGCGAACAGTACTTC.

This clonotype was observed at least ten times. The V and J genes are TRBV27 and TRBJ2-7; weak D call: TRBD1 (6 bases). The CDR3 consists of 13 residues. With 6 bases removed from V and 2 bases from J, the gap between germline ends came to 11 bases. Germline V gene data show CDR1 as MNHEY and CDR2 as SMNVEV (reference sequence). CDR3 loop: CASRTGLPYEQYF. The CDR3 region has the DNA TGTGCCAGCAGAACAGGGCTTCCCTACGAGCAGTACTTC.

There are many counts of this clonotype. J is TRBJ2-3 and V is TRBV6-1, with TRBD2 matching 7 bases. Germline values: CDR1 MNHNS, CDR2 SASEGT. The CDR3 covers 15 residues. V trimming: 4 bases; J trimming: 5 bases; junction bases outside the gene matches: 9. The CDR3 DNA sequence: TGTGCCAGCAGTGTGTCAGCGGGGTGGCAAGATACGCAGTATTTT. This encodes CASSVSAGWQDTQYF.

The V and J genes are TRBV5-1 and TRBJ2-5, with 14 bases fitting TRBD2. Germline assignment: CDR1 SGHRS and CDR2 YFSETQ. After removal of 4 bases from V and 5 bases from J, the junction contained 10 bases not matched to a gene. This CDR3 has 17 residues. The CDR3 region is CASSLGLAGAPGETQYF. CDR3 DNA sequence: TGCGCCAGCAGCCTGGGACTAGCGGGGGCCCCGGGGGAGACCCAGTACTTC.

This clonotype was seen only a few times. DNA for the CDR3: TGCAGCGCAGCTCAGGGACAGGGAGAAAAACTGTTTTTT. As protein: CSAAQGQGEKLFF. The V and J genes are TRBV29-1 and TRBJ1-4; 9 positions match TRBD1. There are 13 residues in the CDR3. The germline CDR1 and CDR2 sequences are SQVTM and ANQGSEA. V gave up 7 bases and J gave up 8 bases; unmatched junction bases: 8.

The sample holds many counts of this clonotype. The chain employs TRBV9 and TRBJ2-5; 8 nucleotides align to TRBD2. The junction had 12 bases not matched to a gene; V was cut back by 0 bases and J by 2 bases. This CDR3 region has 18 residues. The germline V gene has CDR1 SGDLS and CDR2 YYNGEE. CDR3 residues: CASSVDLAGPLIQETQYF. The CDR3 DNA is TGTGCCAGCAGCGTAGATTTAGCGGGGCCTCTTATTCAAGAGACCCAGTACTTC.

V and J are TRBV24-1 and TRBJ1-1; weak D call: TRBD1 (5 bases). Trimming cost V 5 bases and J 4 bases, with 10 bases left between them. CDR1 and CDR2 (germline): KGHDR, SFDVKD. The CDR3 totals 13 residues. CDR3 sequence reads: CATSATGLTEAFF. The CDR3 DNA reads TGTGCCACCAGTGCGACGGGGCTCACTGAAGCTTTCTTT.